Listed below are T cell receptor beta chains from one sample, sequenced in a study of cytomegalovirus exposure and HLA in healthy donors. Generated by immunoSEQ multiplex PCR, the TCRdb table keeps only in-frame clones and is missing some. The table lists roughly 180,000 clones, around four fifths of them singletons. The sample was PBMCs. The receptors originated from a girl aged 5-17 years in good health and CMV-seropositive. CDR3s include the opening cysteine and the closing phenylalanine or tryptophan. Fields, in order: J gene, D gene, clone size, V gene, CDR3 DNA, CDR3 protein. D genes are given only for firm matches. Size is omitted from some rows. Given values are once, few, many or a class for expanded clones.

>TRBJ2-7|.|.|TRBV4-1
TGCGCCAGCAGCCAAGGTCTTGTCGGGGGTTACGAGCAGTACTTC
CASSQGLVGGYEQYF
>TRBJ1-3|.|.|TRBV19
TGTGCCAGTAGTGCCCGCCAGGGATTAGGAAACACCATATATTTT
CASSARQGLGNTIYF
>TRBJ2-3|TRBD2|.|TRBV4-1
TGCGCCAGCAGCCTATGGGTCGGGGGGACTACAGATACGCAGTATTTT
CASSLWVGGTTDTQYF
>TRBJ1-1|.|.|TRBV12-2
TGTGCAAGTCGCTTAGCGGATGGGGGGTTGAACACTGAAGCTTTCTTT
CASRLADGGLNTEAFF
>TRBJ1-4|TRBD1|.|TRBV6-5
TGTGCCAGCAGTTATTCGGGACAGCTTAATGAAAAACTGTTTTTT
CASSYSGQLNEKLFF
>TRBJ1-1|.|few|TRBV6-5
TGTGCCAGCAGTGCCCAGCCAGAGGCAACTGAAGCTTTCTTT
CASSAQPEATEAFF
>TRBJ1-2|TRBD1|.|TRBV5-1
TGCGCCAGCAGCCCAGGGACAGGGGGATTTGCTGGCTACACCTTC
CASSPGTGGFAGYTF
>TRBJ1-5|TRBD1|.|TRBV2
TGTGCCAGCAGTAGACAGGGGTGGAATCAGCCCCAGCATTTT
CASSRQGWNQPQHF
>TRBJ1-1|TRBD1|once|TRBV25-1
TGTGCCAGCACAGTACAGGGGGGGGTCACTGAAGCTTTCTTT
CASTVQGGVTEAFF
>TRBJ1-1|TRBD1|.|TRBV30
TGTGCCTGGAGTAGCCCGGACAGGGGGATTAACACTGAAGCTTTCTTT
CAWSSPDRGINTEAFF
>TRBJ2-1|.|few|TRBV9
TGTGCCAGCAGCGTAGAAGTGGGGGGGACATACAATGAGCAGTTCTTC
CASSVEVGGTYNEQFF
>TRBJ2-5|.|.|TRBV7-9
TGTGCCAGCAGCTTTTCCAGGGATGACGAGACCCAGTACTTC
CASSFSRDDETQYF
>TRBJ2-7|.|.|TRBV5-1
TGCGCCAGCAGCTTGGCTGGGTTGGCAGGCAACGAGCAGTACTTC
CASSLAGLAGNEQYF
>TRBJ1-1|.|.|TRBV11-2
TGTGCCAGCAGCTACGACAAACTGCAGAACACTGAAGCTTTCTTT
CASSYDKLQNTEAFF
>TRBJ1-1|.|.|TRBV19
TGTGCCAGTAGTGGGTTTTTACTGGGGGGGAGGAACACTGAAGCTTTCTTT
CASSGFLLGGRNTEAFF
>TRBJ2-4|TRBD1|.|TRBV25-1
TGTGCCAGCAGTGATCCGGGACAGGGGGCCAAAAACATTCAGTACTTC
CASSDPGQGAKNIQYF
>TRBJ1-3|.|few|TRBV11-3
TGTGCCAGCAGCTTAGCGGCAGGGGCTAGAAACACCATATATTTT
CASSLAAGARNTIYF
>TRBJ1-1|.|.|TRBV10-2
TGCGCCAGCAGTGGGCGGGACCGGGGGGGAACTGAAGCTTTCTTT
CASSGRDRGGTEAFF
>TRBJ1-1|TRBD1|.|TRBV5-5
TGTGCCAGCAGCTGGCGGGCAGGGGGCACTGAAGCTTTCTTT
CASSWRAGGTEAFF
>TRBJ1-4|.|.|TRBV18
TGTGCCAGCTCACCCCGGGCCCGGACAGATGACGAAAAACTGTTTTTT
CASSPRARTDDEKLFF
>TRBJ1-4|TRBD1|.|TRBV5-1
TGCGCCAGCAGCTTGGCCCCGGGACAGGGCGAAAAACTGTTTTTT
CASSLAPGQGEKLFF
>TRBJ1-2|.|.|TRBV5-1
TGCGCCAGCAGCTTGGCAAATACAGGGTATGGCTACACCTTC
CASSLANTGYGYTF
>TRBJ1-1|TRBD1|.|TRBV13
TGTGCCAGCAGCCCACGGGACAGGGACACTGAAGCTTTCTTT
CASSPRDRDTEAFF
>TRBJ2-1|TRBD1|once|TRBV5-1
TGCGCCAGCAGCTTCTCCGGGACAGCGAATGAGCAGTTCTTC
CASSFSGTANEQFF
>TRBJ2-3|.|.|TRBV15
TGTGCCACCAGCGGAGCCGGGACTAGCACAGATACGCAGTATTTT
CATSGAGTSTDTQYF
>TRBJ2-1|TRBD2|.|TRBV30
TGTGCCTGGAGTGTACTAGCGGGGGGGTACAATGAGCAGTTCTTC
CAWSVLAGGYNEQFF
>TRBJ2-3|TRBD2|.|TRBV28
TGTGCCAGCGGGACACTAGCGGGGGCAAGCACAGATACGCAGTATTTT
CASGTLAGASTDTQYF
>TRBJ2-7|TRBD1|.|TRBV2
TGTGCCAGCAGTGACAGGGACAGAAAACCATACGAGCAGTACTTC
CASSDRDRKPYEQYF
>TRBJ2-7|TRBD1|.|TRBV11-3
TGTGCCAGCAGTTATCCGGGACAGGGGTTCCACGAGCAGTACTTC
CASSYPGQGFHEQYF
>TRBJ2-7|TRBD1|.|TRBV19
TGTGCCAGTAGCATTACAGGGGTCTCCTACGAGCAGTACTTC
CASSITGVSYEQYF
>TRBJ1-1|.|.|TRBV6-5
TGTGCCAGCAGTATTGCCAGGATAGGCACTGAAGCTTTCTTT
CASSIARIGTEAFF